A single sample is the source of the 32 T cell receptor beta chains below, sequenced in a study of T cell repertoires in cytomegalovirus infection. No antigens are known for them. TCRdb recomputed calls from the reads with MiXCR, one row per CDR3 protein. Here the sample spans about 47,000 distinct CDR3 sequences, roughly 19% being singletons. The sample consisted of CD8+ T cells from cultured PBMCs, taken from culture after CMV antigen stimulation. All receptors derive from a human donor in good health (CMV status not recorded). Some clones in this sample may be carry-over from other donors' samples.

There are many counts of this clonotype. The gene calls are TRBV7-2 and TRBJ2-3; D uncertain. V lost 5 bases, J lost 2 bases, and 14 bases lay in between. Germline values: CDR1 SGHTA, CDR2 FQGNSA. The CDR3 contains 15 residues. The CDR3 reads CASSPTGPYTDTQYF. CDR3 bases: TGTGCCAGCAGCCCGACCGGGCCTTACACAGATACGCAGTATTTT.

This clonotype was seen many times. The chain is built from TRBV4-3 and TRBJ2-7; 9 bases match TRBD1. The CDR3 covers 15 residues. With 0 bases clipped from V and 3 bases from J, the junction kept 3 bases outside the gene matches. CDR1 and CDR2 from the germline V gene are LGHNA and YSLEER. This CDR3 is CASSQDGQGIYEQYF. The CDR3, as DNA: TGCGCCAGCAGCCAAGATGGACAGGGGATCTACGAGCAGTACTTC.

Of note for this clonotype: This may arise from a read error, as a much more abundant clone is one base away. CDR3 protein: CASSLTGTENQPQHF. The DNA of the CDR3 is TGTGCCAGCAGCTTGACCGGGACGGAGAATCAGCCCCAGCATTTT. The rearrangement links TRBV11-2 to TRBJ1-5, with D possibly matching TRBD1 (5 bases). Trimming cost V 3 bases and J 4 bases, with 13 bases left between them. The length of the CDR3 is 15 residues. Germline CDR1 SGHAT, CDR2 FQNNGV.

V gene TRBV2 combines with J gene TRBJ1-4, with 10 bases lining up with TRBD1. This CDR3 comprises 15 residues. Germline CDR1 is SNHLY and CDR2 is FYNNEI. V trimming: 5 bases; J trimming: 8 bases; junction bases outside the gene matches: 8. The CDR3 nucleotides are TGTGCCAGCAGTTCGAAGGGACAGGGGAACGAAAAACTGTTTTTT. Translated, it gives CASSSKGQGNEKLFF.

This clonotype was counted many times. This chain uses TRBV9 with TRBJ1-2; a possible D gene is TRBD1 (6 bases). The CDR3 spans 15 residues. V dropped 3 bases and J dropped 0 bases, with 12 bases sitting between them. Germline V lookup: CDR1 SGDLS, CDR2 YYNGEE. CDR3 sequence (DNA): TGTGCCAGCAGCGCGGGGGCACAGACTAACTATGGCTACACCTTC. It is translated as CASSAGAQTNYGYTF.

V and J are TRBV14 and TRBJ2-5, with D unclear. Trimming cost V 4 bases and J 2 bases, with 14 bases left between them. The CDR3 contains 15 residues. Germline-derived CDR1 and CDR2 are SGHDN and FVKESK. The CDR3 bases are TGTGCCAGCAGCCGAAGGGTGGCGCCACAAGAGACCCAGTACTTC. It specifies CASSRRVAPQETQYF.

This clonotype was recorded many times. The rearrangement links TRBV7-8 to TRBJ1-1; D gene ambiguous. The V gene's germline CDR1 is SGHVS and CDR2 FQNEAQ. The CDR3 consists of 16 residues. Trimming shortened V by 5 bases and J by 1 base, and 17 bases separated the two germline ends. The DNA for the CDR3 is TGTGCCAGCAGCCCCCCGAGGGTAGCACCGAACACTGAAGCTTTCTTT. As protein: CASSPPRVAPNTEAFF.

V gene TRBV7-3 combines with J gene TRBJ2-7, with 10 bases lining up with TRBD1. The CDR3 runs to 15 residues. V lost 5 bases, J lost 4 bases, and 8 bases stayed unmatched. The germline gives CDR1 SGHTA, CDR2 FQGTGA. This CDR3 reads CASSLQGQGLYEQYF. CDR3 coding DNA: TGTGCCAGCAGCCTCCAGGGACAGGGGCTTTACGAGCAGTACTTC.

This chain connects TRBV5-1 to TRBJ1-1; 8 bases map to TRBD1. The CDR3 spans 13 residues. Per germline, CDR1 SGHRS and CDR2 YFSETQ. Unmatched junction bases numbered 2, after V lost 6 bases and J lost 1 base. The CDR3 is CASMQGANTEAFF. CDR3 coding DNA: TGCGCCAGCATGCAGGGGGCGAACACTGAAGCTTTCTTT.

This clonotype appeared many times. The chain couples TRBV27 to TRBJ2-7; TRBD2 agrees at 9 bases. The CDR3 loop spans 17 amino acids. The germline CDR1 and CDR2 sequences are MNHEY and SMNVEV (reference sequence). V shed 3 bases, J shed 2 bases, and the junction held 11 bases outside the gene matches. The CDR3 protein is CASSFMEGGGGAYEQYF. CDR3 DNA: TGTGCCAGCAGTTTTATGGAGGGAGGCGGGGGGGCCTACGAGCAGTACTTC.

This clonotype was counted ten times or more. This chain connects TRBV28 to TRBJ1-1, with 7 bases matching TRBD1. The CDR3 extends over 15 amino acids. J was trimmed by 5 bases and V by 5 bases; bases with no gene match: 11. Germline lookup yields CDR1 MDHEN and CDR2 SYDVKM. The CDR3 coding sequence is TGTGCCAGCAGTCCACGACAGGGTGTATGGACTGAAGCTTTCTTT. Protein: CASSPRQGVWTEAFF. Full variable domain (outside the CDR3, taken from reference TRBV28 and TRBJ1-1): DVKVTQSSRYLVKRTGEKVFLECVQDMDHENMFWYRQDPGLGLRLIYFSYDVKMKEKGDIPEGYSVSREKKERFSLILESASTNQTSMYLCASSPRQGVWTEAFFGQGTRLTVV.

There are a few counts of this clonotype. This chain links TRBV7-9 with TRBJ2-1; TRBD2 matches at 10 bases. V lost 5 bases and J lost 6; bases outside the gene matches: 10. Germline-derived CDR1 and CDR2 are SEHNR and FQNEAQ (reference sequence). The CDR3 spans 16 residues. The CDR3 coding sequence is TGTGCCAGCAGCCCCCCTAGCGGGAGTGAATTCAATGAGCAGTTCTTC. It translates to CASSPPSGSEFNEQFF.

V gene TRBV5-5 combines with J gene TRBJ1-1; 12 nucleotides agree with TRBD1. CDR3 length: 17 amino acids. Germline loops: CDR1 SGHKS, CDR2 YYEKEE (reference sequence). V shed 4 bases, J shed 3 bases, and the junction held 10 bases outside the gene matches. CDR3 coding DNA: TGTGCCAGCAGCCCCGGGACAGGGGGCTCGGGCGACACTGAAGCTTTCTTT. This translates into CASSPGTGGSGDTEAFF.

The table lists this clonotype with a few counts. The CDR3 is CASSYSTGSGANVLTF. The DNA of the CDR3 is TGTGCCAGCAGTTACTCGACCGGGTCGGGGGCCAACGTCCTGACTTTC. This chain uses TRBV6-5 with TRBJ2-6; no clear D. CDR1 and CDR2 from the germline V gene are MNHEY and SVGAGI. V gave up 0 bases and J gave up 4 bases, with 10 bases separating them. This CDR3 has 16 amino acids.

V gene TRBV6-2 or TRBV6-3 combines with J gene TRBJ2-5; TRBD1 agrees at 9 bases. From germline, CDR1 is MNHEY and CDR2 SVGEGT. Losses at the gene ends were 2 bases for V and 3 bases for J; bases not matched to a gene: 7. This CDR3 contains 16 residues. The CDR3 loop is CASSYGQDRGKETQYF. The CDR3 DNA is TGTGCCAGCAGTTACGGCCAGGACAGGGGAAAAGAGACCCAGTACTTC.

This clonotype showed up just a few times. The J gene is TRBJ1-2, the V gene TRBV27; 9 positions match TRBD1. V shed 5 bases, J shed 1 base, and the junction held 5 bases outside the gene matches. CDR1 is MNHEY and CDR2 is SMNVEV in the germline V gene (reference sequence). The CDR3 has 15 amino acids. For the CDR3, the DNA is TGTGCCAGCAGTCCTGGGACAGGGATTAACTATGGCTACACCTTC. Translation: CASSPGTGINYGYTF.

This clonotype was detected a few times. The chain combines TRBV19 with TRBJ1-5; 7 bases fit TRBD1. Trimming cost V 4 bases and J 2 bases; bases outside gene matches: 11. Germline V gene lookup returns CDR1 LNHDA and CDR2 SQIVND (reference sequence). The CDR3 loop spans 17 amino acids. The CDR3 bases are TGTGCCAGTAGTAGGGCAGGGGGGCCGGTAGGCAATCAGCCCCAGCATTTT. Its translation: CASSRAGGPVGNQPQHF.

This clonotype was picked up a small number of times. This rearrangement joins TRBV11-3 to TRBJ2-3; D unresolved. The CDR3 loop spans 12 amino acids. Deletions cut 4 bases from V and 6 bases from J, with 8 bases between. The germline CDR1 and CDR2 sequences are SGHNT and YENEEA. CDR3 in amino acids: CASSSPADTQYF. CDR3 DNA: TGTGCCAGCAGCTCCCCCGCGGATACGCAGTATTTT.

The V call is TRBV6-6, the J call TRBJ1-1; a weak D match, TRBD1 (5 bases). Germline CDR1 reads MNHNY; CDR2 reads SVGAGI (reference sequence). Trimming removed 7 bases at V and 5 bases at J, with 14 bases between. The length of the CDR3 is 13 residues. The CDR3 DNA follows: TGTGCCAGCACCCAGGAGGGGCTTACTGAAGCTTTCTTT. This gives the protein CASTQEGLTEAFF.

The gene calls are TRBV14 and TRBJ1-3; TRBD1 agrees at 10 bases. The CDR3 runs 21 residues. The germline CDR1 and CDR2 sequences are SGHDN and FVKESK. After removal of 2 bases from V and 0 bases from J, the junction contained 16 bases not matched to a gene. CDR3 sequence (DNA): TGTGCCAGCAGCCAAAACCCGGGACAGGGGACGGGGGTTTACTCTGGAAACACCATATATTTT. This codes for CASSQNPGQGTGVYSGNTIYF.

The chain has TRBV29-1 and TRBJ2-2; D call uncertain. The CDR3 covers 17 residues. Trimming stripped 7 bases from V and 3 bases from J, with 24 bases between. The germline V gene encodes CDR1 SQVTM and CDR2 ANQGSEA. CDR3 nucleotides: TGCAGCGCCCCCCGGAGAACCCCCGCAGGCGACACCGGGGAGCTGTTTTTT. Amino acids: CSAPRRTPAGDTGELFF.

The CDR3 sequence: CSARVYPENTEAFF. For the CDR3, the DNA is TGCAGTGCTAGGGTTTATCCGGAGAACACTGAAGCTTTCTTT. The chain recombines TRBV20-1 with TRBJ1-1, with D unclear. The CDR3 sequence is 14 residues long. CDR1 DFQATT and CDR2 SNEGSKA come from the germline V gene (reference sequence). Deletions cut 3 bases from V and 1 base from J, with 12 bases between.

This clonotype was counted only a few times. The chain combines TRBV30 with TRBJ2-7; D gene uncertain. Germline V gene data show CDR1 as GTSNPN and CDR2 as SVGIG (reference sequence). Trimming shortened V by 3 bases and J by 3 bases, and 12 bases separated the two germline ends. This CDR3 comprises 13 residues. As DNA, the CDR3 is TGTGCCTGGAGCCCCGGCCAGGACTACGAGCAGTACTTC. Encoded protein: CAWSPGQDYEQYF.

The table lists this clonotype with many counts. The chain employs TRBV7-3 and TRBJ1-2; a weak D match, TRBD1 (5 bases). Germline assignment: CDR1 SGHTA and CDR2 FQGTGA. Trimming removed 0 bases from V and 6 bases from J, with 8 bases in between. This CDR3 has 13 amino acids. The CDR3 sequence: CASSLTTADGYTF. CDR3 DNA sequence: TGTGCCAGCAGCTTAACGACAGCCGATGGCTACACCTTC.

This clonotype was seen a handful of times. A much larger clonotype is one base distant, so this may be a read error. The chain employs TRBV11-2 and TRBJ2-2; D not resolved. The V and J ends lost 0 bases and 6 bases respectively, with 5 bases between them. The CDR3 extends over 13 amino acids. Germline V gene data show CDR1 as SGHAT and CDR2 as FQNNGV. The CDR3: CASSLDRSGELFF. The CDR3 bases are TGTGCCAGCAGCTTAGATCGTTCCGGGGAGCTGTTTTTT.

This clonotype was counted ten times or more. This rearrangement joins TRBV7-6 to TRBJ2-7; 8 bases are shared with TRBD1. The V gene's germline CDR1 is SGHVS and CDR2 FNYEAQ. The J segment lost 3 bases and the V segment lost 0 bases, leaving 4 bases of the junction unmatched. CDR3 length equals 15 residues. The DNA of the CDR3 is TGTGCCAGCAGCTTAGCGACAGGGGAGATCTACGAGCAGTACTTC. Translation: CASSLATGEIYEQYF.

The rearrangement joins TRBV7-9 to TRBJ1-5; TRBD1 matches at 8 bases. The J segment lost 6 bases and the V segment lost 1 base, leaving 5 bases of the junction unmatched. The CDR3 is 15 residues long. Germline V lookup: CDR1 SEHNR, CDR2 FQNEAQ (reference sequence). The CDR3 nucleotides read TGTGCCAGCAGCTTAGTTTCAGGGGGCAGTCAGCCCCAGCATTTT. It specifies CASSLVSGGSQPQHF.

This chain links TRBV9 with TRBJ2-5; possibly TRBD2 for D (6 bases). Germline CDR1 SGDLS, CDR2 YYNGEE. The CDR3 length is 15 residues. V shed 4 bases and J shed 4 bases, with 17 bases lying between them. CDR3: CASSPEGGGAETQYF. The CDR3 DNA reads TGTGCCAGCAGCCCAGAGGGAGGTGGAGCAGAGACCCAGTACTTC.

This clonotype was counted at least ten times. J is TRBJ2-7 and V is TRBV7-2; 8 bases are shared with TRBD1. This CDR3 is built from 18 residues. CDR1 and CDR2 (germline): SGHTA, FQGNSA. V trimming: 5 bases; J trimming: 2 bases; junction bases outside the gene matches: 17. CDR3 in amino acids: CASSPQPGTGYPPYEQYF. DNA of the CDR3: TGTGCCAGCAGCCCTCAACCCGGGACAGGCTACCCTCCCTACGAGCAGTACTTC.

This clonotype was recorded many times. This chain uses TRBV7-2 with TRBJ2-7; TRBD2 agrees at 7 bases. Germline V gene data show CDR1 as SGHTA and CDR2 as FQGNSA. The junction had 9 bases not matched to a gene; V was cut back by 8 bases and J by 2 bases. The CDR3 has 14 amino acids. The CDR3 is CASSWVGGTYEQYF. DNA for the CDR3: TGTGCCAGCTCCTGGGTCGGGGGGACCTACGAGCAGTACTTC.

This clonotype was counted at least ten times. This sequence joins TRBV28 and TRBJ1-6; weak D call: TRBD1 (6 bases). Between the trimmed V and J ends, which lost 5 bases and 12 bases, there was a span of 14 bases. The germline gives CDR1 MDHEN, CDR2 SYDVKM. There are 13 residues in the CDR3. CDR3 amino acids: CASSPSGGQPLHF. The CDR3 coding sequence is TGTGCCAGCAGTCCATCGGGGGGGCAACCCCTCCACTTT.

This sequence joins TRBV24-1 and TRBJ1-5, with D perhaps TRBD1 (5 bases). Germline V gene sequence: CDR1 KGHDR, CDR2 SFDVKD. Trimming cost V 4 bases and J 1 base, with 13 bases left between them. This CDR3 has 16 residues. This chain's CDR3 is CATSEGGRSSNQPQHF. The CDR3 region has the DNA TGTGCCACCAGTGAGGGGGGTAGGTCCAGCAATCAGCCCCAGCATTTT.